The clone carrying this T cell receptor (beta chain) appeared a few times. What it recognizes is unknown. The record originates from a study of cytomegalovirus exposure and HLA in healthy donors. General observations from the study: The study flagged some 170 TCR beta chains as cytomegalovirus-associated. The authors later linked a missense DCLRE1C variant to TCR beta V- and J-gene trimming. The records held CMV serostatus as the only immune exposure information.

Primers for the PCR totalled 60 Vbeta and 13 Jbeta. Authors' analysis steps: About 11 million of roughly 81 million unique TCR beta chains were shared, per a later count. The data were produced by immunoSEQ multiplex PCR, yet TCRdb's version contains in-frame clones alone and is incomplete. That table is the source of V, J and clone size, and D and trimming were worked out from the DNA. The top ten hold 2.5% to 3.5% of the sample, which has 150,000 to 200,000 clones, 60% to 85% seen once. Trimming removed 6 bases from V and 6 bases from J, with 15 bases in between. Germline V gene sequence: CDR1 MNHNY, CDR2 SVGAGI (reference sequence). This CDR3 comprises 14 residues.

The sample was PBMCs. The chain is built from TRBV6-6 and TRBJ1-5, with D possibly matching TRBD1 (6 bases). The TCR was taken from a female donor in good health and CMV-seronegative. CDR3 sequence (DNA): TGTGCCAGCAGGAACATACAGGGTAGTCAGCCCCAGCATTTT. Protein sequence: CASRNIQGSQPQHF.